These 18 T cell receptor beta chains were all obtained from the same sample, sequenced in a study of beta chain features in type 1 diabetes. The study's findings and limits: TCRB CDR3 length was moderately but significantly reduced in all four CD4+ subsets of Type 1 diabetes patients.

No antigens are known for them. The study reverse transcribed the entire isolated RNA, so it sequenced expressed TCRB transcripts. The data were produced by immunoSEQ multiplex PCR, yet TCRdb's version contains in-frame clones alone and is incomplete. The sample records 300,000 to 350,000 clones, around 9% being singletons. The sample was central memory CD4+ T cells from blood. The receptors stem from a man aged 30 to 45 with type 1 diabetes.

V is TRBV19 and J is TRBJ2-1; 7 nucleotides agree with TRBD1. Germline-derived CDR1 and CDR2 are LNHDA and SQIVND (reference sequence). The CDR3 covers 15 residues. V dropped 4 bases and J dropped 4; count of bases not matched to a gene: 7. In nucleotides, the CDR3 is TGTGCCAGTAGTACGAGGGACAGCTTATACAATGAGCAGTTCTTC. Residues: CASSTRDSLYNEQFF.

In its sample, this clone was seen a few times. The chain has TRBV19 and TRBJ1-1, with 9 bases that match TRBD1. The CDR3 totals 17 residues. Losses at the gene ends were 7 bases for V and 5 bases for J; bases not matched to a gene: 17. The germline gives CDR1 LNHDA, CDR2 SQIVND (reference sequence). The CDR3: CASILGPGQGFDTEAFF. In nucleotides, the CDR3 is TGTGCCAGTATCCTGGGTCCGGGACAGGGCTTTGATACTGAAGCTTTCTTT. The variable domain in full, with the rest retrieved from reference TRBV19 and TRBJ1-1, is DGGITQSPKYLFRKEGQNVTLSCEQNLNHDAMYWYRQDPGQGLRLIYYSQIVNDFQKGDIAEGYSVSREKKESFPLTVTSAQKNPTAFYLCASILGPGQGFDTEAFFGQGTRLTVV.

The chain uses TRBV11-2 and TRBJ1-2; TRBD1 is a possible D gene (6 bases). Trimming took 4 bases from V and 8 from J, leaving 11 bases between them. Germline CDR1 and CDR2: SGHAT and FQNNGV. This CDR3 has 12 residues. The CDR3 protein is CASSSEGVGYTF. CDR3 sequence (DNA): TGTGCCAGCAGCTCCGAGGGGGTCGGCTACACCTTC.

In this sample, this clone turned up a few times. The genes are TRBV28 and TRBJ1-5, with D perhaps TRBD1 (6 bases). There are 13 residues in the CDR3. The germline V gene encodes CDR1 MDHEN and CDR2 SYDVKM. V lost 7 bases, J lost 11 bases, and 18 bases lay in between. CDR3 in DNA: TGTGCCAGCATACCTTCGGACAGATGGTCCCAGCATTTT. Protein sequence: CASIPSDRWSQHF. The full variable domain, with the rest looked up from reference TRBV28 and TRBJ1-5, is DVKVTQSSRYLVKRTGEKVFLECVQDMDHENMFWYRQDPGLGLRLIYFSYDVKMKEKGDIPEGYSVSREKKERFSLILESASTNQTSMYLCASIPSDRWSQHFGDGTRLSIL.

V usage is TRBV18 and J usage is TRBJ2-4; D possibly uses TRBD1 or TRBD2 (5 bases each). V shed 3 bases and J shed 9 bases, with 21 bases lying between them. The germline gives CDR1 KGHSH, CDR2 LQKENI. The CDR3 covers 16 residues. CDR3 amino acids: CASSPQRTGQAGIQYF. The CDR3 bases are TGTGCCAGCTCACCCCAGCGGACGGGGCAAGCAGGCATTCAGTACTTC.

The V call is TRBV28, the J call TRBJ1-4; the D is unclear. V was clipped by 4 bases and J by 8 bases, with 23 bases between them. CDR1 and CDR2 (germline): MDHEN, SYDVKM. This CDR3 is built from 17 residues. The CDR3 protein is CASSSMPRTHLQEKLFF. The CDR3 DNA reads TGTGCCAGCAGTTCCATGCCCCGGACTCACCTGCAGGAAAAACTGTTTTTT. Complete variable domain (other parts from reference TRBV28 and TRBJ1-4): DVKVTQSSRYLVKRTGEKVFLECVQDMDHENMFWYRQDPGLGLRLIYFSYDVKMKEKGDIPEGYSVSREKKERFSLILESASTNQTSMYLCASSSMPRTHLQEKLFFGSGTQLSVL.

Notes on this clone: One end of the junction fails to match germline, which may point to a read error. CDR3 DNA: TGTGCAAGCAGCGTAGACAGCTATAATTCACCCCTCCACTTT. Translation gives CASSVDSYNSPLHF. The rearrangement joins TRBV9 to TRBJ1-6, with a possible D match to TRBD1 (5 bases). The germline CDR1 and CDR2 sequences are SGDLS and YYNGEE. The CDR3 consists of 14 residues.

The chain has TRBV28 and TRBJ1-6; 8 bases match TRBD1. The J segment lost 4 bases and the V segment lost 7 bases, leaving 3 bases of the junction unmatched. The CDR3 contains 14 residues. Germline-derived CDR1 and CDR2 are MDHEN and SYDVKM. The CDR3 here is CASKTGEYNSPLHF. The CDR3 DNA reads TGTGCCAGCAAGACAGGGGAATATAATTCACCCCTCCACTTT.

The table lists this clone with a few counts. This chain joins TRBV2 and TRBJ2-3, with D unresolved. Trimming shortened V by 7 bases and J by 1 base, and 12 bases separated the two germline ends. CDR1 is SNHLY, CDR2 FYNNEI, per germline. The CDR3 is made up of 14 amino acids. The CDR3 reads CASKPRPGTDTQYF. CDR3 coding DNA: TGTGCCAGCAAGCCGCGGCCGGGCACAGATACGCAGTATTTT.

Remarks on this clone: An end of the junction differs from the germline gene, which may be a read error. J is TRBJ1-6 and V is TRBV7-9; no clear D. The CDR3 is 16 residues long. Germline assignment: CDR1 SEHNR and CDR2 FQNEAQ (reference sequence). The CDR3 DNA reads as TGCGCCAGCAGCCAAGATCGGGCGGCAGGAGGATCACCCCTCCACTTT. Translating gives CASSQDRAAGGSPLHF. The variable domain in full, completed from reference TRBV7-9 and TRBJ1-6, reads DTGVSQNPRHKITKRGQNVTFRCDPISEHNRLYWYRQTLGQGPEFLTYFQNEAQLEKSRLLSDRFSAERPKGSFSTLEIQRTEQGDSAMYLCASSQDRAAGGSPLHFGNGTRLTVT.

The chain joins TRBV9 to TRBJ1-6, with D tentatively TRBD1 (5 bases). This CDR3 region has 15 residues. Germline assignment: CDR1 SGDLS and CDR2 YYNGEE. Trimming removed 2 bases at V and 5 bases at J, with 11 bases between. In DNA form, the CDR3 reads TGTGCCAGCAGCGTGAATGAGGGGCATAATTCACCCCTCCACTTT. Amino acid sequence: CASSVNEGHNSPLHF.

The sample holds a few counts of this clone. The chain recombines TRBV7-2 with TRBJ2-1; D ambiguous. V lost 6 bases and J lost 7, with 10 bases in between. Germline V lookup: CDR1 SGHTA, CDR2 FQGNSA. This CDR3 contains 12 residues. CDR3 sequence reads: CASRIHQNEQFF. CDR3 DNA sequence: TGTGCCAGCAGGATTCATCAGAATGAGCAGTTCTTC.

Only a few counts were recorded for this clone. The gene calls are TRBV20-1 and TRBJ2-1; D remains ambiguous. V lost 3 bases, J lost 5 bases, and 5 bases lay in between. Germline assignment: CDR1 DFQATT and CDR2 SNEGSKA (reference sequence). The CDR3 has 11 amino acids. The CDR3 reads CSARTNNEQFF. The CDR3 DNA sequence: TGCAGTGCTAGGACCAACAATGAGCAGTTCTTC.

This clone was observed a handful of times. This chain joins TRBV19 and TRBJ2-6, with TRBD2 as a possible D gene (5 bases). The V and J ends lost 5 bases and 5 bases respectively, with 16 bases between them. The CDR3 contains 16 residues. Germline loops: CDR1 LNHDA, CDR2 SQIVND (reference sequence). CDR3 protein: CASSASPRERANVLTF. The CDR3 DNA is TGTGCCAGTAGTGCCTCCCCGAGGGAGAGGGCCAACGTCCTGACTTTC. The whole variable domain, filled in from reference TRBV19 and TRBJ2-6, reads DGGITQSPKYLFRKEGQNVTLSCEQNLNHDAMYWYRQDPGQGLRLIYYSQIVNDFQKGDIAEGYSVSREKKESFPLTVTSAQKNPTAFYLCASSASPRERANVLTFGAGSRLTVL.

This clone has just a few counts. V gene TRBV29-1 combines with J gene TRBJ1-4; 7 bases match TRBD1. From germline, CDR1 is SQVTM and CDR2 ANQGSEA. The CDR3 has 12 residues. With 6 bases clipped from V and 6 bases from J, the junction kept 4 bases outside the gene matches. The CDR3 sequence is CSVLGQDEKLFF. The CDR3, as DNA: TGCAGCGTCCTAGGACAGGATGAAAAACTGTTTTTT.

Concerning this clone: An end of the junction differs from the germline gene, which may be a read error. The CDR3 loop is CASSNSETGLYGYTF. CDR3 in DNA: TGTGCCAGCAGTAACTCGGAGACAGGGCTATATGGCTACACCTTC. The J gene is TRBJ1-2, the V gene TRBV6-5, with 7 bases matching TRBD1. The CDR3 runs 15 residues. CDR1 and CDR2 from the germline V gene are MNHEY and SVGAGI.

Regarding this clone: In the same sample, other DNA sequences code for this CDR3. This chain connects TRBV7-9 to TRBJ1-1; D is unclear. Germline-derived CDR1 and CDR2 are SEHNR and FQNEAQ (reference sequence). The CDR3 runs to 13 residues. The V gene lost 1 base and the J gene lost 2 bases, with 5 bases spanning the gap. CDR3 in amino acids: CASSLVLNTEAFF. CDR3 coding DNA: TGTGCCAGCAGCTTAGTACTCAACACTGAAGCTTTCTTT. The full variable domain, with the rest looked up from reference TRBV7-9 and TRBJ1-1, is DTGVSQNPRHKITKRGQNVTFRCDPISEHNRLYWYRQTLGQGPEFLTYFQNEAQLEKSRLLSDRFSAERPKGSFSTLEIQRTEQGDSAMYLCASSLVLNTEAFFGQGTRLTVV.

In this sample, this clone turned up a few times. The chain links TRBV6-5 to TRBJ2-3, with 12 bases that match TRBD2. Germline V gene data show CDR1 as MNHEY and CDR2 as SVGAGI. The CDR3 loop spans 15 amino acids. J was trimmed by 2 bases and V by 5 bases; bases with no gene match: 2. The CDR3 nucleotides are TGTGCCAGCAGTAGGACTAGCGGGAACACAGATACGCAGTATTTT. It is translated as CASSRTSGNTDTQYF.